Described below is a single T cell receptor beta chain sequence and its context. No antigen is known for it. V lost 2 bases and J 3 bases, leaving 9 bases between the germline ends. The CDR3 contains 14 residues. Germline CDR1 and CDR2: MDHEN and SYDVKM. This record comes from a study of shared clonotypes between healthy human individuals. Overall study results and limits: Sequencing depth was expected to influence donor clonotype sharing.

CD4+ cells yielded CD45RA+ naive and CD45RA-negative memory subsets. The authors ran the assay at deep level. Sequencing was performed with immunoSEQ multiplex PCR; in TCRdb, only in-frame clones are kept and a portion is missing. The sample holds about 1 million clones; around 75% are singletons and the top ten take roughly 1.5%. The chain has TRBV28 and TRBJ2-3; unclear D gene. This receptor was obtained from a young man in good health. The sample was memory CD4+ T cells sorted from blood. Subset of the sample: CD45RA-negative fraction. The CDR3 coding sequence is TGTGCCAGCAGTTTAACGGGCAAAACAGATACGCAGTATTTT. Its translation: CASSLTGKTDTQYF.